These 29 T cell receptor beta chains share one sample of origin, sequenced in a study of Tregs in tolerant kidney transplant recipients (dated by TCRdb to about 2019). The protocol used for the library was the immunoSEQ multiplex PCR assay. TCRdb stores this immuneACCESS table with in-frame sequences only. Part of the clones is absent; in the studies checked, under half of the shortfall reflects unresolved V genes, and no reason is known for the rest. The sample table records roughly 120,000 clones; roughly 93% of these occur just once. The ten largest clones add up to over 0.5% of the sample. Sequencing used CD4+ T cells from blood. All receptors derive from a human donor in good health.

V is TRBV7-9 and J is TRBJ2-7; no clear D gene. Between the trimmed V and J ends, which lost 5 bases and 5 bases, there was a span of 10 bases. This CDR3 is built from 12 residues. Germline V gene sequence: CDR1 SEHNR, CDR2 FQNEAQ (reference sequence). The CDR3, as DNA: TGTGCCAGCAGCAGGGTAGCCAACGAGCAGTACTTC. This sequence encodes CASSRVANEQYF.

This clone has a single count. Distinct nucleotide sequences in the sample also encode this CDR3. The chain couples TRBV19 to TRBJ1-1; 8 bases line up with TRBD1. The CDR3 has 14 residues. CDR1 is LNHDA, CDR2 SQIVND, per germline (reference sequence). V gave up 6 bases and J gave up 1 base; unmatched junction bases: 4. In DNA, the CDR3 is TGTGCCAGTAGGGGACAGGACAAGAACACTGAAGCTTTCTTT. It codes for CASRGQDKNTEAFF.

Note on this clone: Different DNA sequences within this sample yield the same CDR3. The J gene is TRBJ1-2, the V gene TRBV29-1; 7 bases match TRBD1. Trimming cost V 5 bases and J 4 bases; bases outside gene matches: 16. CDR3 length: 16 residues. Germline CDR1 and CDR2: SQVTM and ANQGSEA. The CDR3 here is CSVTPALTGSFYGYTF. The CDR3 region has the DNA TGCAGCGTTACCCCGGCCCTGACAGGGTCTTTCTATGGCTACACCTTC.

V usage is TRBV6-1 and J usage is TRBJ1-2, with 10 positions matching TRBD1. With 6 bases clipped from V and 6 bases from J, the junction kept 4 bases outside the gene matches. The V gene's germline CDR1 is MNHNS and CDR2 SASEGT. The length of the CDR3 is 13 residues. CDR3 sequence: CASRPTGGDGYTF. The DNA for the CDR3 is TGTGCCAGCAGACCGACAGGGGGCGATGGCTACACCTTC.

The chain couples TRBV30 to TRBJ1-3; D remains ambiguous. V lost 8 bases, J lost 0 bases, and 8 bases lay in between. Germline V gives CDR1 GTSNPN, CDR2 SVGIG (reference sequence). The CDR3 is made up of 12 amino acids. The CDR3 DNA is TGTGCCGCTGGAATCTCTGGAAACACCATATATTTT. Its protein product is CAAGISGNTIYF. The variable domain in full, completed from reference TRBV30 and TRBJ1-3, reads SQTIHQWPATLVQPVGSPLSLECTVEGTSNPNLYWYRQAAGRGLQLLFYSVGIGQISSEVPQNLSASRPQDRQFILSSKKLLLSDSGFYLCAAGISGNTIYFGEGSWLTVV.

The V gene is TRBV4-1, the J gene TRBJ2-1; the D gene is possibly TRBD2 (5 bases). The CDR3 loop spans 16 amino acids. Between the trimmed V and J ends, which lost 1 base and 2 bases, there was a span of 12 bases. Per the germline V gene, CDR1 is MGHRA and CDR2 is YSYEKL. CDR3: CASSQGSGPPYNEQFF. The CDR3 bases are TGCGCCAGCAGCCAAGGAAGCGGTCCACCCTACAATGAGCAGTTCTTC.

This clone showed up just once. The chain employs TRBV5-1 and TRBJ2-7; 9 positions agree with TRBD1. J lost 0 bases, V lost 4 bases, and 5 bases had no gene match. Germline V gives CDR1 SGHRS, CDR2 YFSETQ. The CDR3 totals 15 residues. CDR3 DNA: TGCGCCAGCAGCGGCCGGGACAGGGCCTCCTACGAGCAGTACTTC. Translating it yields CASSGRDRASYEQYF.

The chain links TRBV29-1 to TRBJ2-7, with 8 bases fitting TRBD1. This CDR3 region has 12 residues. The trim removed 4 bases at V and 3 bases at J, leaving 2 bases unmatched. Per germline, CDR1 SQVTM and CDR2 ANQGSEA. The CDR3 bases are TGCAGCGTTGTTGGACAGGGCTACGAGCAGTACTTC. As protein: CSVVGQGYEQYF.

The chain recombines TRBV2 with TRBJ1-1, with TRBD1 as a possible D gene (5 bases). The CDR3 runs to 14 residues. Germline CDR1 reads SNHLY; CDR2 reads FYNNEI. Deletions cut 7 bases from V and 3 bases from J, with 15 bases between. The CDR3, as DNA: TGTGCCAGCAAGGTCCAGGGATCTCACACTGAAGCTTTCTTT. This translates into CASKVQGSHTEAFF.

This CDR3 is CASSMSRDYYTQYF. DNA of the CDR3: TGTGCCAGCTCCATGAGCAGGGATTATTATACGCAGTATTTT. This chain uses TRBV18 with TRBJ2-3; perhaps TRBD1 as D (5 bases). The CDR3 has 14 amino acids. Germline-derived CDR1 and CDR2 are KGHSH and LQKENI. Trimming took 6 bases from V and 7 from J, leaving 17 bases between them.

The CDR3 protein is CASSERGSTGAKNIQYF. As DNA, the CDR3 is TGTGCCAGCAGTGAAAGGGGCAGCACGGGGGCCAAAAACATTCAGTACTTC. The chain joins TRBV6-1 to TRBJ2-4; D may be TRBD1 or TRBD2 (5 bases each). The CDR3 has 17 amino acids. V lost 2 bases, J lost 1 base, and 15 bases lay in between. CDR1 is MNHNS, CDR2 SASEGT, per germline.

The V gene is TRBV5-1, the J gene TRBJ1-6, with D possibly TRBD1 on 5 matching bases. Germline loops: CDR1 SGHRS, CDR2 YFSETQ. The length of the CDR3 is 16 residues. Trimming left V 1 base short and J 7 bases short, with 15 bases between. CDR3 nucleotide sequence: TGCGCCAGCAGCTTGTCCAGGGTAGGCCTAAATTCACCCCTCCACTTT. It yields the protein CASSLSRVGLNSPLHF.

The chain carries TRBV5-1 and TRBJ2-5; TRBD2 might be the D (6 bases). The germline V and J ends were trimmed by 0 bases and 1 base, with 16 bases remaining between them. Germline lookup yields CDR1 SGHRS and CDR2 YFSETQ. The CDR3 sequence is 17 residues long. CDR3 nucleotides: TGCGCCAGCAGCTTGGGCCGGGGGTCGGAAAGCCAAGAGACCCAGTACTTC. Translated, it gives CASSLGRGSESQETQYF.

This rearrangement joins TRBV19 to TRBJ1-1; D is uncertain. The CDR3 covers 12 residues. Germline V gene sequence: CDR1 LNHDA, CDR2 SQIVND (reference sequence). Trimming removed 6 bases at V and 0 bases at J, with 5 bases between. The chain's CDR3 is CASRDLNTEAFF. The DNA for the CDR3 is TGTGCCAGTAGGGACCTGAACACTGAAGCTTTCTTT.

The chain carries TRBV30 and TRBJ1-5; TRBD1 matches at 9 bases. Per the germline V gene, CDR1 is GTSNPN and CDR2 is SVGIG (reference sequence). Unmatched junction bases numbered 11, after V lost 2 bases and J lost 6 bases. The CDR3 consists of 16 residues. The CDR3 region is CAWSPPDRGFGQPQHF. The DNA of the CDR3 is TGTGCCTGGAGTCCCCCGGACAGGGGTTTCGGTCAGCCCCAGCATTTT. Complete variable domain (other parts from reference TRBV30 and TRBJ1-5): SQTIHQWPATLVQPVGSPLSLECTVEGTSNPNLYWYRQAAGRGLQLLFYSVGIGQISSEVPQNLSASRPQDRQFILSSKKLLLSDSGFYLCAWSPPDRGFGQPQHFGDGTRLSIL.

The rearrangement uses TRBV2 and TRBJ1-5; D is ambiguous. Between the trimmed V and J ends, which lost 5 bases and 7 bases, there was a span of 9 bases. The germline gives CDR1 SNHLY, CDR2 FYNNEI. The CDR3 contains 12 residues. The CDR3 DNA reads TGTGCCAGCAGTAGCGATTACCAGCCCCAGCATTTT. The encoded protein is CASSSDYQPQHF.

CDR3 sequence reads: CASRSGTGTGNTIYF. The CDR3 DNA follows: TGCGCCAGCAGGTCCGGGACAGGGACTGGAAACACCATATATTTT. V is TRBV5-1 and J is TRBJ1-3, with TRBD1 matching over 9 bases. Losses at the gene ends were 5 bases for V and 2 bases for J; bases not matched to a gene: 5. Germline V lookup: CDR1 SGHRS, CDR2 YFSETQ. CDR3 length: 15 amino acids.

The chain has TRBV12-5 and TRBJ2-1; 7 nucleotides line up with TRBD1. The CDR3 has 13 amino acids. Germline-derived CDR1 and CDR2 are LGHNT and FRNRAP. With 4 bases clipped from V and 8 bases from J, the junction kept 5 bases outside the gene matches. In DNA form, the CDR3 reads TGTGCTAGTGGTTCGGACAGGCTCGATGAGCAGTTCTTC. Its protein is CASGSDRLDEQFF.

This rearrangement joins TRBV6-5 to TRBJ1-3; no clear D. Deletions cut 0 bases from V and 0 bases from J, with 6 bases between. Germline CDR1 MNHEY, CDR2 SVGAGI. This CDR3 contains 15 residues. This CDR3 reads CASSYSEVSGNTIYF. For the CDR3, the DNA is TGTGCCAGCAGTTACTCAGAAGTCTCTGGAAACACCATATATTTT.

The rearrangement uses TRBV5-1 and TRBJ2-2; D possibly corresponds to TRBD1 (5 bases). Germline V gives CDR1 SGHRS, CDR2 YFSETQ. Trimming removed 1 base from V and 5 bases from J, with 18 bases in between. The CDR3 length is 17 residues. CDR3 protein: CASSLRQHSIRTGELFF. The CDR3 DNA reads as TGCGCCAGCAGCTTGAGACAGCATTCAATCCGGACCGGGGAGCTGTTTTTT. The full variable domain, with the rest looked up from reference TRBV5-1 and TRBJ2-2, is KAGVTQTPRYLIKTRGQQVTLSCSPISGHRSVSWYQQTPGQGLQFLFEYFSETQRNKGNFPGRFSGRQFSNSRSEMNVSTLELGDSALYLCASSLRQHSIRTGELFFGEGSRLTVL.

The chain employs TRBV15 and TRBJ1-5, with 10 bases lining up with TRBD1. V gave up 1 base and J gave up 5 bases; unmatched junction bases: 5. The CDR3 contains 16 residues. The germline V gene has CDR1 LNHNV and CDR2 YYDKDF (reference sequence). CDR3 nucleotides: TGTGCCACCAGCAGAGCGGGACAGGGGAGCCATCAGCCCCAGCATTTT. Translation: CATSRAGQGSHQPQHF.

The CDR3 sequence: CARILAHEQYF. The CDR3 DNA follows: TGCGCCAGGATACTAGCGCACGAGCAGTACTTC. The genes are TRBV10-1 and TRBJ2-7; 7 nucleotides line up with TRBD2. Germline CDR1 WNHNN, CDR2 SYGVQD (reference sequence). V lost 9 bases, J lost 5 bases, and 4 bases stayed unmatched. The CDR3 sequence is 11 residues long.

The V and J genes are TRBV4-2 and TRBJ2-7; TRBD2 matches 7 bases. Germline V gene lookup returns CDR1 LGHNA and CDR2 YNFKEQ. The V gene end was trimmed by 5 bases and the J gene end by 0 bases; junction bases not matched to a gene: 4. This CDR3 has 14 amino acids. This chain's CDR3 is CASSSGTFSYEQYF. The CDR3 bases are TGTGCCAGCAGCAGCGGGACGTTCTCCTACGAGCAGTACTTC.

CDR3 sequence: CASSSIPGQGGSPLHF. The CDR3 bases are TGCGCCAGCAGCTCGATACCGGGACAGGGAGGGTCACCCCTCCACTTT. The V and J genes are TRBV5-1 and TRBJ1-6; 9 bases are shared with TRBD1. The V gene's germline CDR1 is SGHRS and CDR2 YFSETQ. The CDR3 runs to 16 residues. J was trimmed by 10 bases and V by 3 bases; bases with no gene match: 11.

The chain combines TRBV30 with TRBJ2-3; TRBD2 agrees at 12 bases. The J segment lost 6 bases and the V segment lost 2 bases, leaving 3 bases of the junction unmatched. CDR3 size: 14 residues. Germline V lookup: CDR1 GTSNPN, CDR2 SVGIG (reference sequence). The CDR3 DNA reads as TGTGCCTGGAGTTCTAGCGGGAGGGGGGATACGCAGTATTTT. It translates to CAWSSSGRGDTQYF.

The gene calls are TRBV12-5 and TRBJ2-5, with 7 bases matching TRBD2. Germline V gene lookup returns CDR1 LGHNT and CDR2 FRNRAP. The CDR3 length is 14 residues. The V segment lost 3 bases and the J segment 3 bases; nucleotides outside the gene matches: 4. In DNA, the CDR3 is TGTGCTAGTGGTTTCAGAGCGGGAAAAGAGACCCAGTACTTC. Protein: CASGFRAGKETQYF. Using reference TRBV12-5 and TRBJ2-5 for the parts outside the CDR3, the full variable domain is DARVTQTPRHKVTEMGQEVTMRCQPILGHNTVFWYRQTMMQGLELLAYFRNRAPLDDSGMPKDRFSAEMPDATLATLKIQPSEPRDSAVYFCASGFRAGKETQYFGPGTRLLVL.

The chain has TRBV6-6 and TRBJ1-1; D might be TRBD1 (6 bases). CDR3 length: 15 residues. Trimming stripped 8 bases from V and 1 base from J, with 17 bases between. Germline V gives CDR1 MNHNY, CDR2 SVGAGI (reference sequence). The DNA for the CDR3 is TGTGCCAGCGCAAGGGGGGGGAGGAGGAACACTGAAGCTTTCTTT. It is translated as CASARGGRRNTEAFF.

The V gene is TRBV18, the J gene TRBJ2-7; D could derive from TRBD1 or TRBD2 (6 bases each). Trimming cost V 6 bases and J 2 bases, with 14 bases left between them. The CDR3 length is 14 residues. Per germline, CDR1 KGHSH and CDR2 LQKENI. The chain's CDR3 is CASSEQGGTYEQYF. The CDR3 bases are TGTGCCAGCTCGGAACAGGGAGGAACCTACGAGCAGTACTTC.

The V and J genes are TRBV18 and TRBJ1-1; D not resolved. V shed 3 bases and J shed 2 bases, with 10 bases lying between them. CDR1 KGHSH and CDR2 LQKENI come from the germline V gene. This CDR3 is built from 14 residues. In DNA form, the CDR3 reads TGTGCCAGCTCACCCCAAGGCAAAAACACTGAAGCTTTCTTT. Its translation: CASSPQGKNTEAFF.